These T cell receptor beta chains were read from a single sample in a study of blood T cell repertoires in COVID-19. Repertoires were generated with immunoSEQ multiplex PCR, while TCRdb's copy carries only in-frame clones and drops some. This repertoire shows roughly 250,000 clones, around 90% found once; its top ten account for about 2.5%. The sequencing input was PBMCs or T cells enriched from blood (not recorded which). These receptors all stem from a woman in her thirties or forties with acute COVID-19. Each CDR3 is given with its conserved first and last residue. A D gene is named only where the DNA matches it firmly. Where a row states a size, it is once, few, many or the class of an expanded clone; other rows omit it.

CDR3: CASMDRASYGYTF
DNA: TGTGCCAGCATGGACAGGGCCTCCTATGGCTACACCTTC
size: -
V: TRBV6-5
D: TRBD1
J: TRBJ1-2

CDR3: CASRSGTGDEQYF
DNA: TGTGCCAGCAGATCCGGGACAGGGGACGAGCAGTACTTC
size: -
V: TRBV6-5
D: TRBD1
J: TRBJ2-7

CDR3: CASSSGQGKSGNTIYF
DNA: TGTGCCAGTAGTTCGGGACAGGGCAAATCCGGAAACACCATATATTTT
size: -
V: TRBV19
D: TRBD1
J: TRBJ1-3

CDR3: CASNPGGAGARTQYF
DNA: TGTGCCAGCAACCCAGGGGGCGCAGGTGCGAGGACCCAGTACTTC
size: -
V: TRBV28
D: TRBD1
J: TRBJ2-5

CDR3: CATSGRTSGGADNEQFF
DNA: TGTGCCACCAGTGGCAGGACTAGCGGGGGGGCAGACAATGAGCAGTTCTTC
size: -
V: TRBV24-1
D: TRBD2
J: TRBJ2-1

CDR3: CASSPGVGGGFF
DNA: TGTGCCAGCAGCCCCGGGGTAGGGGGCGGTTTCTTT
size: -
V: TRBV12-3/TRBV12-4
D: TRBD1
J: TRBJ1-1

CDR3: CATSDGGSQYF
DNA: TGTGCCACCAGTGATGGGGGCTCGCAGTATTTT
size: -
V: TRBV24-1
D: -
J: TRBJ2-3

CDR3: CASRATGGKGEAFF
DNA: TGTGCCAGCAGAGCTACAGGGGGCAAGGGTGAAGCTTTCTTT
size: -
V: TRBV2
D: TRBD1
J: TRBJ1-1

CDR3: CASSLGTGFNYGYTF
DNA: TGTGCCAGCAGTTTGGGGACAGGCTTCAACTATGGCTACACCTTC
size: -
V: TRBV28
D: TRBD1
J: TRBJ1-2

CDR3: CASSPKGDGYTF
DNA: TGTGCCAGCTCACCTAAGGGGGACGGCTACACCTTC
size: -
V: TRBV18
D: -
J: TRBJ1-2

CDR3: CATSSDSYTGELFF
DNA: TGTGCCACCAGTTCGGACAGCTACACCGGGGAGCTGTTTTTT
size: -
V: TRBV24-1
D: -
J: TRBJ2-2

CDR3: CASSQDWGGEFGSSYNEQFF
DNA: TGCGCCAGCAGCCAAGACTGGGGGGGGGAGTTCGGGAGCTCCTACAATGAGCAGTTCTTC
size: -
V: TRBV4-3
D: TRBD2
J: TRBJ2-1

CDR3: CASSFGYSYEQYF
DNA: TGTGCCAGCAGCTTCGGATACAGCTACGAGCAGTACTTC
size: -
V: TRBV5-5
D: -
J: TRBJ2-7

CDR3: CSVEDNRETQYF
DNA: TGCAGCGTTGAAGATAATCGGGAGACCCAGTACTTC
size: -
V: TRBV29-1
D: -
J: TRBJ2-5

CDR3: CASPAPGYVPYEQYF
DNA: TGCGCCAGCCCCGCCCCGGGTTACGTGCCCTACGAGCAGTACTTC
size: -
V: TRBV23-1
D: -
J: TRBJ2-7

CDR3: CASSYSRGASGYTF
DNA: TGTGCCAGCAGTTACTCGCGGGGGGCGTCGGGCTACACCTTC
size: -
V: TRBV6-5
D: -
J: TRBJ1-2

CDR3: CASSEAQDGLAYEQYF
DNA: TGTGCCAGCAGTGAAGCGCAGGATGGATTAGCCTACGAGCAGTACTTC
size: -
V: TRBV6-1
D: -
J: TRBJ2-7

CDR3: CASSIIGGAQHF
DNA: TGTGCCAGCAGCATTATTGGGGGGGCCCAGCATTTT
size: -
V: TRBV6-6
D: -
J: TRBJ1-5

CDR3: CASSVGGQGTEQYF
DNA: TGTGCCAGCAGCGTTGGGGGACAGGGCACCGAGCAGTACTTC
size: few
V: TRBV9
D: TRBD1
J: TRBJ2-7

CDR3: CASSVGFGAAAEAFF
DNA: TGTGCCAGCAGCGTAGGGTTTGGGGCGGCCGCTGAAGCTTTCTTT
size: once
V: TRBV9
D: -
J: TRBJ1-1

CDR3: CASRGVQVNQPQHF
DNA: TGTGCCAGCAGAGGGGTCCAGGTCAATCAGCCCCAGCATTTT
size: -
V: TRBV6-6
D: -
J: TRBJ1-5

CDR3: CASSPKPTYEQYF
DNA: TGTGCCAGCAGCCCTAAACCAACCTACGAGCAGTACTTC
size: -
V: TRBV2
D: -
J: TRBJ2-7

CDR3: CSASQRGTGSNNSPLHF
DNA: TGCAGTGCTAGTCAGAGAGGGACAGGGTCTAATAATTCACCCCTCCACTTT
size: -
V: TRBV20-1
D: TRBD1
J: TRBJ1-6

CDR3: CKTLGDTF
DNA: TGCAAAACCCTAGGGGACACCTTC
size: -
V: TRBV20-1
D: -
J: TRBJ1-2

CDR3: CASSLQGNKGYTF
DNA: TGTGCCAGCAGTTTACAGGGAAATAAAGGCTACACCTTC
size: -
V: TRBV27
D: -
J: TRBJ1-2

CDR3: CASSRGQGNTEAFF
DNA: TGTGCCAGCAGCCGAGGACAGGGGAACACTGAAGCTTTCTTT
size: -
V: TRBV11-2
D: TRBD1
J: TRBJ1-1

CDR3: CASRFVGGRGEQYF
DNA: TGTGCCAGTAGGTTTGTCGGGGGTCGTGGCGAGCAGTACTTC
size: few
V: TRBV19
D: -
J: TRBJ2-7

CDR3: CASSFSGSNEQYF
DNA: TGTGCCAGCAGCTTTTCGGGTAGTAACGAGCAGTACTTC
size: once
V: TRBV5-5
D: -
J: TRBJ2-7

CDR3: CATSIGGQDGNTIYF
DNA: TGTGCCACCAGCATAGGGGGACAGGATGGAAACACCATATATTTT
size: -
V: TRBV15
D: TRBD1
J: TRBJ1-3

CDR3: CASTETGLARETQYF
DNA: TGCGCCAGCACAGAAACGGGACTAGCGAGAGAGACCCAGTACTTC
size: -
V: TRBV5-1
D: TRBD2
J: TRBJ2-5

CDR3: CASSPYPQGANTGELFF
DNA: TGTGCCAGCAGCCCTTACCCCCAGGGGGCTAACACCGGGGAGCTGTTTTTT
size: -
V: TRBV7-2
D: TRBD1
J: TRBJ2-2

CDR3: CASSLRGGGGGYTF
DNA: TGTGCCAGCAGCTTGAGGGGGGGTGGAGGAGGCTACACCTTC
size: -
V: TRBV5-4
D: -
J: TRBJ1-2

CDR3: CASSIGRDLRPQHF
DNA: TGTGCCAGTAGTATAGGCAGGGATCTACGGCCCCAGCATTTT
size: -
V: TRBV19
D: -
J: TRBJ1-5

CDR3: CASSLAQVNTGELFF
DNA: TGTGCCAGCAGCTTAGCACAGGTGAACACCGGGGAGCTGTTTTTT
size: few
V: TRBV7-6
D: -
J: TRBJ2-2

CDR3: CASSPGLAADTQYF
DNA: TGTGCCAGCAGTCCTGGACTAGCGGCAGATACGCAGTATTTT
size: once
V: TRBV7-3
D: TRBD2
J: TRBJ2-3

CDR3: CASSLTPWTGELFF
DNA: TGTGCCAGCAGTTTAACTCCTTGGACCGGGGAGCTGTTTTTT
size: -
V: TRBV27
D: -
J: TRBJ2-2

CDR3: CASSLGTNQPQHF
DNA: TGTGCCAGCAGTTTAGGTACTAATCAGCCCCAGCATTTT
size: -
V: TRBV28
D: -
J: TRBJ1-5

CDR3: CASSLGGTGKAYEQYF
DNA: TGCGCCAGCAGCTTGGGCGGGACAGGGAAAGCTTACGAGCAGTACTTC
size: -
V: TRBV5-1
D: TRBD1
J: TRBJ2-7

CDR3: CASSLLGGETQYF
DNA: TGTGCCAGCAGTTTATTGGGGGGTGAGACCCAGTACTTC
size: -
V: TRBV12-3/TRBV12-4
D: -
J: TRBJ2-5

CDR3: CASSRHSGGTDTQYF
DNA: TGTGCCAGCAGTCGGCATAGCGGGGGCACAGATACGCAGTATTTT
size: -
V: TRBV28
D: TRBD2
J: TRBJ2-3

CDR3: CASSPDQGATGELFF
DNA: TGTGCCAGCTCACCAGATCAGGGGGCAACCGGGGAGCTGTTTTTT
size: -
V: TRBV18
D: TRBD1
J: TRBJ2-2

CDR3: CASSDGLARTVINTIYF
DNA: TGTGCCAGCAGTGACGGGTTGGCAAGGACAGTCATAAACACCATATATTTT
size: -
V: TRBV6-4
D: -
J: TRBJ1-3

CDR3: CASRDRSNEQFF
DNA: TGTGCCAGCAGGGACAGGTCCAATGAGCAGTTCTTC
size: -
V: TRBV7-3
D: TRBD1
J: TRBJ2-1

CDR3: CASSNTGTGNTIYF
DNA: TGTGCCAGCAGCAATACAGGGACTGGAAACACCATATATTTT
size: -
V: TRBV11-3
D: -
J: TRBJ1-3

CDR3: CASSFPQSNYGYTF
DNA: TGTGCCAGCAGCTTCCCCCAATCTAACTATGGCTACACCTTC
size: -
V: TRBV5-4
D: -
J: TRBJ1-2

CDR3: CASSLRSSTGELFF
DNA: TGTGCCAGCAGCCTCCGCAGTTCCACCGGGGAGCTGTTTTTT
size: -
V: TRBV13
D: -
J: TRBJ2-2

CDR3: CASSFRGTEAFF
DNA: TGTGCCAGCAGCTTTCGGGGAACTGAAGCTTTCTTT
size: -
V: TRBV11-2
D: -
J: TRBJ1-1

CDR3: CASSPQMNTEAFF
DNA: TGTGCCAGCTCACCCCAGATGAACACTGAAGCTTTCTTT
size: -
V: TRBV18
D: -
J: TRBJ1-1

CDR3: CASSGGLAGNNEQFF
DNA: TGTGCCAGCAGCGGGGGGTTAGCGGGAAACAATGAGCAGTTCTTC
size: -
V: TRBV11-1
D: TRBD2
J: TRBJ2-1

CDR3: CASSLVQGAHGANVLTF
DNA: TGCGCCAGCAGCTTGGTACAGGGGGCGCATGGGGCCAACGTCCTGACTTTC
size: -
V: TRBV5-1
D: TRBD1
J: TRBJ2-6

CDR3: CASRPGTGSSYEQYF
DNA: TGTGCCAGCAGGCCCGGGACAGGAAGTTCCTACGAGCAGTACTTC
size: -
V: TRBV2
D: TRBD1
J: TRBJ2-7

CDR3: CASRRGGTDTQYF
DNA: TGTGCCAGCAGAAGGGGCGGCACAGATACGCAGTATTTT
size: -
V: TRBV12-3/TRBV12-4
D: -
J: TRBJ2-3

CDR3: CASSPLAGTATNEKLFF
DNA: TGTGCCAGCTCACCTCTAGCCGGGACAGCGACTAATGAAAAACTGTTTTTT
size: -
V: TRBV18
D: TRBD1
J: TRBJ1-4

CDR3: CASSFQGRRDTQYF
DNA: TGTGCCAGCAGCTTCCAGGGGCGGAGGGATACGCAGTATTTT
size: -
V: TRBV5-4
D: -
J: TRBJ2-3

CDR3: CASSFSSPEAFF
DNA: TGTGCCAGCAGTTTCTCGAGTCCTGAAGCTTTCTTT
size: -
V: TRBV28
D: -
J: TRBJ1-1

CDR3: CASSQTGTGGGYEQYF
DNA: TGTGCCAGCAGCCAAACGGGGACAGGGGGGGGCTACGAGCAGTACTTC
size: -
V: TRBV7-8
D: TRBD1
J: TRBJ2-7

CDR3: CASGPASGGSYEQYF
DNA: TGTGCCAGTGGGCCGGCTAGCGGGGGATCCTACGAGCAGTACTTC
size: -
V: TRBV19
D: TRBD2
J: TRBJ2-7

CDR3: CASTGHGNEKLFF
DNA: TGTGCCAGCACCGGACATGGTAATGAAAAACTGTTTTTT
size: -
V: TRBV12-3/TRBV12-4
D: -
J: TRBJ1-4

CDR3: CSVEGQGGYEQYF
DNA: TGCAGCGTTGAAGGACAAGGGGGATACGAGCAGTACTTC
size: -
V: TRBV29-1
D: -
J: TRBJ2-7

CDR3: CAWTGPGGNEKLFF
DNA: TGTGCCTGGACTGGGCCCGGTGGGAATGAAAAACTGTTTTTT
size: -
V: TRBV30
D: -
J: TRBJ1-4